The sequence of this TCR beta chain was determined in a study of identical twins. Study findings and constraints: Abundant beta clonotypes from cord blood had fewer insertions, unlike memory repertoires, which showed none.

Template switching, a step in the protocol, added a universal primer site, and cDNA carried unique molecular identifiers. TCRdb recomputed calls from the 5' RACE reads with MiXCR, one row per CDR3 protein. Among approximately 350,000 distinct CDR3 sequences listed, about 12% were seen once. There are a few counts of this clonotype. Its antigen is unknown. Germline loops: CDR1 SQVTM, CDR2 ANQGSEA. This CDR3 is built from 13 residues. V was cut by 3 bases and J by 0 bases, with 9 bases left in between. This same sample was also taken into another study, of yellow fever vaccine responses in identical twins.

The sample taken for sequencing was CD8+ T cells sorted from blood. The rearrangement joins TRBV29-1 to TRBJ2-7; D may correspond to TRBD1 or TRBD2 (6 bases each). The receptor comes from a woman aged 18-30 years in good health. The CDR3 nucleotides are TGCAGCGTTGAGGGGGGCCACTCCTACGAGCAGTACTTC. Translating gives CSVEGGHSYEQYF.